These 5 T cell receptor beta chains were all obtained from the same sample, sequenced in a study of blood T cell repertoires in COVID-19. Assay used: immunoSEQ multiplex PCR; TCRdb lists only in-frame clones, some missing. This table holds 150,000 to 200,000 clones, around 82% found once. The sample taken for sequencing was peripheral blood. The origin of the receptors is a man aged 80 or over with COVID-19, enrolled during active disease.

The chain links TRBV5-1 to TRBJ2-7, with 9 bases that match TRBD1. The length of the CDR3 is 15 residues. Losses at the gene ends were 3 bases for V and 4 bases for J; bases not matched to a gene: 8. CDR1 and CDR2 (germline): SGHRS, YFSETQ. CDR3 DNA: TGCGCCAGCAGCTCTGGCGGGACAGGGTGGTACGAGCAGTACTTC. Translation gives CASSSGGTGWYEQYF. Supplemented by reference TRBV5-1 and TRBJ2-7, the full variable domain reads KAGVTQTPRYLIKTRGQQVTLSCSPISGHRSVSWYQQTPGQGLQFLFEYFSETQRNKGNFPGRFSGRQFSNSRSEMNVSTLELGDSALYLCASSSGGTGWYEQYFGPGTRLTVT.

This clone came up a few times. The chain recombines TRBV6-5 with TRBJ1-5; D not resolved. Trimming removed 5 bases from V and 7 bases from J, with 12 bases in between. The length of the CDR3 is 13 residues. Germline V lookup: CDR1 MNHEY, CDR2 SVGAGI. CDR3 DNA: TGTGCCAGCAGTCCCCTACTAGCCCAGCCCCAGCATTTT. Protein: CASSPLLAQPQHF.

The rearrangement links TRBV29-1 to TRBJ1-2, with D maybe TRBD1 (6 bases). There are 11 residues in the CDR3. Trimming took off 7 bases at V and 2 bases at J, with 8 bases between the two ends. Per the germline V gene, CDR1 is SQVTM and CDR2 is ANQGSEA. The CDR3 coding sequence is TGCAGCGCCCAGGGGAACTATGGCTACACCTTC. It yields the protein CSAQGNYGYTF. Filled out from reference TRBV29-1 and TRBJ1-2, the complete variable domain reads SAVISQKPSRDICQRGTSLTIQCQVDSQVTMMFWYRQQPGQSLTLIATANQGSEATYESGFVIDKFPISRPNLTFSTLTVSNMSPEDSSIYLCSAQGNYGYTFGSGTRLTVV.

V gene TRBV28 combines with J gene TRBJ1-2; 8 bases match TRBD1. This CDR3 comprises 16 residues. After removal of 7 bases from V and 4 bases from J, the junction contained 14 bases not matched to a gene. Germline loops: CDR1 MDHEN, CDR2 SYDVKM. CDR3 sequence (DNA): TGTGCCAGCAACTCATTGGGCAGGGGGCAAGGCTATGGCTACACCTTC. Its protein product is CASNSLGRGQGYGYTF.

The J gene is TRBJ2-2, the V gene TRBV2; TRBD1 matches 10 bases. The V and J ends lost 9 bases and 3 bases, in that order; junction bases with no gene match: 13. The CDR3 totals 17 residues. CDR1 is SNHLY, CDR2 FYNNEI, per germline. As DNA, the CDR3 is TGTGCCAGGGGCCGACAGGGGGCGAATCGTCACACCGGGGAGCTGTTTTTT. This translates into CARGRQGANRHTGELFF.